This T cell receptor beta chain comes out of a study of breast tumors, draining lymph nodes, adjacent tissues. Samples came from axillary lymph nodes draining the breast cancer. This clonotype came up many times. One entry per CDR3 protein, called by TCRdb with MiXCR from the multiplex PCR reads. The sample contains around 190,000 distinct CDR3 sequences, roughly a third of which appear only once. Germline loops: CDR1 SGHDN, CDR2 FVKESK. The CDR3 loop spans 15 amino acids. Trimming at V came to 3 bases and at J to 5 bases, leaving 7 bases not matched to a gene. The chain employs TRBV14 and TRBJ2-5; 9 nucleotides agree with TRBD1. The sequencing sample was made of axillary lymph node tissue. The clonotype was recovered from a female donor with breast cancer. Some clones in this sample may be carry-over from other donors' samples. The CDR3 nucleotides read TGTGCCAGCAGCCATCCGACAGGGGGTCGGGAGACCCAGTACTTC. This translates into CASSHPTGGRETQYF.